This T cell receptor (beta chain) was identified during a study of T cell responses to AZD1222 COVID-19 vaccine. Findings and caveats of the study: Repertoires were obtained solely post-peak T cell response. Two doses of AZD1222 preceded a rise in Spike-specific TCR breadth and depth.

This clone was counted between two and nine times. Its specificity is not known. Generated by immunoSEQ multiplex PCR, the TCRdb table keeps only in-frame clones and is missing some. The data show 150,000 to 200,000 clones, approximately 94% seen once. Germline V gives CDR1 SGHAT, CDR2 FQNNGV. This CDR3 has 12 residues. Trimming took off 1 base at V and 4 bases at J, with 4 bases between the two ends. The sample in question was peripheral blood, obtained 28 days after the second dose of the MenACWY control vaccine. The receptor comes from an adult who received the MenACWY meningococcal vaccine as a control. This chain uses TRBV11-2 with TRBJ2-5; no reliable D call. The CDR3 DNA is TGTGCCAGCAGCTTAGCTCCAGAGACCCAGTACTTC. This encodes CASSLAPETQYF.